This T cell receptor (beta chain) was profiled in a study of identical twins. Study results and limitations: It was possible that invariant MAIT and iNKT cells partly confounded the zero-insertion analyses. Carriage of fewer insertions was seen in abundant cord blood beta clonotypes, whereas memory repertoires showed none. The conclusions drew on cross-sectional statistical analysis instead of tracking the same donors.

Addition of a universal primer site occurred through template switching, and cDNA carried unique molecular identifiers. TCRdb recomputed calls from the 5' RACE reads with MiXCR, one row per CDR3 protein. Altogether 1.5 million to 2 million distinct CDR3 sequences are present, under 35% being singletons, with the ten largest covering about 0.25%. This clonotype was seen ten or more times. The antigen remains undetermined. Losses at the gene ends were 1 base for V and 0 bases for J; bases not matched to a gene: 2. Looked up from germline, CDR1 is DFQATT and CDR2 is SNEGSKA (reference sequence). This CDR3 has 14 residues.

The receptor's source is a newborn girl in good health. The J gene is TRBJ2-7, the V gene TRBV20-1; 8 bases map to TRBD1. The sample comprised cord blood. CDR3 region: CSARGGTGSYEQYF. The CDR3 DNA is TGCAGTGCTAGAGGCGGGACAGGCTCCTACGAGCAGTACTTC.